In this sample, the clone carrying this TCR beta chain turned up once. The sample has other DNA sequences that encode this CDR3 too. TCRdb keeps only in-frame clones here, not all; method: immunoSEQ multiplex PCR. The sample gives 32,000 or so clones, nearly 85% of which show up once; 15% to 18% is in the top ten. This sample was included in a study of PD-L1 blockade in urothelial cancer. Per the germline V gene, CDR1 is MNHEY and CDR2 is SMNVEV (reference sequence). V lost 1 base to trimming and J lost 2 bases, with 9 bases between them. This CDR3 contains 16 residues. This sample's time point: pretreatment peripheral blood.

The specimen was PBMCs, collected around atezolizumab (anti-PD-L1) treatment. The TCR was taken from a man aged 55 to 70 with urothelial cancer. This rearrangement joins TRBV27 to TRBJ2-6; a weak D match, TRBD1 (6 bases). The CDR3 coding sequence is TGTGCCAGCAGTTTATTTGCAGGGGCTGGGGCCAACGTCCTGACTTTC. This sequence encodes CASSLFAGAGANVLTF. Full variable domain (remainder filled in from reference TRBV27 and TRBJ2-6): EAQVTQNPRYLITVTGKKLTVTCSQNMNHEYMSWYRQDPGLGLRQIYYSMNVEVTDKGDVPEGYKVSRKEKRNFPLILESPSPNQTSLYFCASSLFAGAGANVLTFGAGSRLTVL.